The clone carrying this TCR beta chain was counted only a few times. This sample was included in a study of T cells after yellow fever vaccination. Germline lookup yields CDR1 MGHRA and CDR2 YSYEKL. Trimming took off 4 bases at V and 3 bases at J, with 13 bases between the two ends. CDR3 length equals 14 residues. One entry per CDR3 protein, called by TCRdb with MiXCR from the 5' RACE reads. This table has under 550,000 distinct CDR3 sequences, less than 25% appearing once. The chain is built from TRBV4-1 and TRBJ2-7, with a tentative D call TRBD1 (6 bases). The sequencing here drew on PBMCs, taken about 21 days after the first yellow fever vaccination. The TCR sequence derives from a man aged 18 to 29 who received the YFV17D yellow fever vaccine. In DNA, the CDR3 is TGCGCCAGCAGCCTACAGGGTAACTTCTACGAGCAGTACTTC. Encoded protein: CASSLQGNFYEQYF.